This T cell receptor beta chain stems from a study of shared clonotypes between healthy human individuals. Execution of the assay was at deep level. The protocol was immunoSEQ multiplex PCR, while the TCRdb copy is restricted to in-frame clones and leaves out a portion. This sample has about 2.4 million clones; roughly 93% occur once, and the top ten carry about 0.39%. This CDR3 spans 13 amino acids. V gave up 2 bases and J gave up 4 bases, with 8 bases separating them. CDR1 and CDR2 from the germline V gene are SEHNR and FQNEAQ (reference sequence). Remarks on this clone: The target antigen is unknown.

Study-level points and caveats: In general, naive subsets displayed greater estimated richness than memory subsets did. Tissue TCR repertoires likely differ from these blood-only repertoires.

The receptor was derived from a man younger than 35 in good health. Some clones in this sample may be carry-over from other donors' samples. The specimen sequenced was naive CD4+ T cells from PBMCs. Subset in this sample: CD45RA+ positively selected. J is TRBJ1-1 and V is TRBV7-9; D not resolved. The CDR3 is CASSLRDTTEAFF. DNA of the CDR3: TGTGCCAGCAGCTTAAGGGATACCACTGAAGCTTTCTTT.